The 18 T cell receptor beta chains below were found in one sample sequenced in a study of patients and donors after allogeneic stem cell transplantation. One entry per CDR3 protein, called by TCRdb with MiXCR from the RT-PCR reads. The sample contains around 82,000 distinct CDR3 sequences, around 5% of which appear only once. Sequencing was performed on blood, either unsorted or a sorted T cell fraction (not recorded which). These receptor sequences come from a human donor who was either an allogeneic HSCT recipient or a stem cell or donor lymphocyte infusion donor (not recorded which). It is not recorded whose cells these are; they may come from a transplant donor.

This clonotype was observed at least ten times. The genes are TRBV12-5 and TRBJ1-1; 7 bases align to TRBD1. This CDR3 contains 18 residues. Per the germline V gene, CDR1 is LGHNT and CDR2 is FRNRAP. V lost 1 base, J lost 4 bases, and 15 bases stayed unmatched. This CDR3 is CASGLARQGRDLITEAFF. In DNA, the CDR3 is TGTGCTAGTGGTTTGGCCCGACAGGGAAGAGACCTGATCACTGAAGCTTTCTTT.

The rearrangement joins TRBV20-1 to TRBJ2-3, with TRBD2 matching over 11 bases. The CDR3 extends over 15 amino acids. J gave up 6 bases and V 3 bases, and 8 bases lay outside the gene matches. Per the germline V gene, CDR1 is DFQATT and CDR2 is SNEGSKA (reference sequence). CDR3 in amino acids: CSARKLAGVFDTQYF. The CDR3 DNA follows: TGCAGTGCTAGGAAACTAGCGGGAGTTTTTGATACGCAGTATTTT.

At least ten counts were recorded for this clonotype. The V and J genes are TRBV23-1 and TRBJ1-4; tentative D call: TRBD1 (5 bases). TRBV23-1 is identified as an open reading frame with a role that is uncertain. The CDR3 is 14 amino acids. The V end lost 4 bases, the J end lost 7 bases, and 13 bases lay between the germline ends. CDR3 nucleotide sequence: TGCGCCAGCAGTCTTACACCCAGGGTTGAAAAACTGTTTTTT. It yields the protein CASSLTPRVEKLFF.

The chain recombines TRBV28 with TRBJ2-7; 7 bases line up with TRBD1. Germline-derived CDR1 and CDR2 are MDHEN and SYDVKM. V lost 7 bases to trimming and J lost 7 bases; unmatched junction nucleotides: 7. The CDR3 is 12 amino acids. The CDR3 coding sequence is TGTGCCAGCAACGGACAGGCCGGAGAGCAGTACTTC. Amino acids: CASNGQAGEQYF.

There are many counts of this clonotype. The chain joins TRBV5-4 to TRBJ2-5; 7 bases match TRBD2. Germline-derived CDR1 and CDR2 are SGHNT and YYREEE (reference sequence). CDR3 length: 13 amino acids. The ends lost 5 bases at V and 2 bases at J; junction bases unmatched: 3. The CDR3 here is CASRWEGQETQYF. DNA of the CDR3: TGTGCCAGCAGGTGGGAGGGACAAGAGACCCAGTACTTC.

This clonotype was detected many times. This chain connects TRBV18 to TRBJ2-5; 7 bases are shared with TRBD2. CDR3 length: 14 amino acids. V trimming: 1 base; J trimming: 2 bases; junction bases outside the gene matches: 1. The germline V gene has CDR1 KGHSH and CDR2 LQKENI. CDR3 DNA sequence: TGTGCCAGCTCACCACGGCGGGGGCAAGAGACCCAGTACTTC. Protein product: CASSPRRGQETQYF.

Many counts were recorded for this clonotype. The chain links TRBV5-1 to TRBJ2-7, with a possible D match to TRBD2 (6 bases). The CDR3 spans 16 residues. From germline, CDR1 is SGHRS and CDR2 YFSETQ. V gave up 4 bases and J gave up 1 base, with 18 bases separating them. CDR3 nucleotide sequence: TGCGCCAGCAGCCGGCGGGGAGGCGGGGAATCCTACGAGCAGTACTTC. It translates to CASSRRGGGESYEQYF.

Ten or more counts support this clonotype. The chain has TRBV2 and TRBJ1-1; 9 positions agree with TRBD1. The length of the CDR3 is 14 residues. Unmatched junction bases numbered 4, after V lost 3 bases and J lost 5 bases. Germline loops: CDR1 SNHLY, CDR2 FYNNEI. DNA of the CDR3: TGTGCCAGCAGTGACTACAGGGGGCTTACTGAAGCTTTCTTT. This gives the protein CASSDYRGLTEAFF. Together with reference TRBV2 and TRBJ1-1, the CDR3 gives the full variable domain: EPEVTQTPSHQVTQMGQEVILRCVPISNHLYFYWYRQILGQKVEFLVSFYNNEISEKSEIFDDQFSVERPDGSNFTLKIRSTKLEDSAMYFCASSDYRGLTEAFFGQGTRLTVV.

This clonotype was picked up many times. The J gene is TRBJ2-7, the V gene TRBV5-1; TRBD1 matches at 8 bases. Germline V gene sequence: CDR1 SGHRS, CDR2 YFSETQ. V shed 0 bases and J 0 bases; nucleotides not matched to a gene: 5. This CDR3 is 16 amino acids long. CDR3 sequence (DNA): TGCGCCAGCAGCTTGGAGGGGACAGGATCCTCCTACGAGCAGTACTTC. Protein: CASSLEGTGSSYEQYF.

This clonotype was recorded at least ten times. This sequence joins TRBV3-1 and TRBJ2-7, with 12 nucleotides matching TRBD2. The junction had 4 bases not matched to a gene; V was cut back by 4 bases and J by 3 bases. The germline gives CDR1 LGHDT, CDR2 YNNKEL (reference sequence). The CDR3 length is 15 residues. The CDR3 reads CASSPRTSGIYEQYF. The CDR3 DNA reads TGTGCCAGCAGCCCGCGGACTAGCGGGATCTACGAGCAGTACTTC.

This clonotype has ten or more counts. V gene TRBV12-3 or TRBV12-4 combines with J gene TRBJ2-7, with 8 bases aligning to TRBD2. The length of the CDR3 is 14 residues. V dropped 9 bases and J dropped 6; count of bases not matched to a gene: 13. CDR3 protein: CASRRTGGPSEQYF. The CDR3 nucleotides read TGTGCCAGTCGGAGGACGGGAGGGCCTTCCGAGCAGTACTTC.

The sample holds many counts of this clonotype. This chain joins TRBV11-2 and TRBJ1-1; D unclear. The germline V gene encodes CDR1 SGHAT and CDR2 FQNNGV. The CDR3 length is 17 residues. V gave up 1 base and J gave up 1 base, with 16 bases separating them. The CDR3 loop is CASSLGRGRRKNTEAFF. The CDR3 nucleotides read TGTGCCAGCAGCTTAGGGCGAGGGAGGAGGAAGAACACTGAAGCTTTCTTT.

This clonotype was recorded many times. The chain couples TRBV5-1 to TRBJ1-1; possibly TRBD1 for D (6 bases). V lost 0 bases, J lost 1 base, and 7 bases lay in between. CDR3 length equals 14 residues. Germline loops: CDR1 SGHRS, CDR2 YFSETQ. DNA of the CDR3: TGCGCCAGCAGCTTGGAGGGGGAGAACACTGAAGCTTTCTTT. Residues: CASSLEGENTEAFF.

There are many counts of this clonotype. The chain couples TRBV30 to TRBJ2-2; TRBD2 aligns across 7 bases. CDR1 is GTSNPN and CDR2 is SVGIG in the germline V gene (reference sequence). The trim removed 3 bases at V and 3 bases at J, leaving 7 bases unmatched. This CDR3 region has 15 residues. DNA for the CDR3: TGTGCCTGGAGCTTAGGACTAGGGGACACCGGGGAGCTGTTTTTT. Its translation: CAWSLGLGDTGELFF.

This clonotype was seen repeatedly, ten times or more. The chain is built from TRBV28 and TRBJ2-1; D may be TRBD1 or TRBD2 (5 bases each). Germline V lookup: CDR1 MDHEN, CDR2 SYDVKM. The CDR3 sequence is 18 residues long. V lost 3 bases to trimming and J lost 6 bases, with 24 bases between them. The CDR3 coding sequence is TGTGCCAGCAGTTTTTCAGCCCGACCCCGACAGCGGATCAATGAGCAGTTCTTC. Its protein is CASSFSARPRQRINEQFF.

DNA of the CDR3: TGTGCCAGCAGCCGGGTGACGCATGGTGAAGCTTTCTTT. It codes for CASSRVTHGEAFF. The rearrangement links TRBV3-1 to TRBJ1-1; D not certain. Germline V gives CDR1 LGHDT, CDR2 YNNKEL (reference sequence). This CDR3 contains 13 residues. V was pared by 4 bases and J by 7 bases, with 13 bases between.

Worth noting for this clonotype: Given a much more abundant clone one base away, this may be a read error. V is TRBV27 and J is TRBJ2-5, with TRBD2 identical over 11 bases. The CDR3 sequence is 16 residues long. Germline CDR1 is MNHEY and CDR2 is SMNVEV (reference sequence). With 3 bases clipped from V and 11 bases from J, the junction kept 14 bases outside the gene matches. CDR3 coding DNA: TGTGCCAGCAGTTTTCCGCGACTAGCGGGAATAGGTGAGCAGTACTTC. This translates into CASSFPRLAGIGEQYF.

This clonotype occurred many times. The chain couples TRBV7-9 to TRBJ1-1, with D unresolved. Trimming removed 2 bases from V and 5 bases from J, with 9 bases in between. Germline V gives CDR1 SEHNR, CDR2 FQNEAQ (reference sequence). The CDR3 totals 13 residues. CDR3 nucleotide sequence: TGTGCCAGCAGCTTAAGTCGAGGGACTGAAGCTTTCTTT. This codes for CASSLSRGTEAFF. The variable domain in full, with the rest retrieved from reference TRBV7-9 and TRBJ1-1, is DTGVSQNPRHKITKRGQNVTFRCDPISEHNRLYWYRQTLGQGPEFLTYFQNEAQLEKSRLLSDRFSAERPKGSFSTLEIQRTEQGDSAMYLCASSLSRGTEAFFGQGTRLTVV.